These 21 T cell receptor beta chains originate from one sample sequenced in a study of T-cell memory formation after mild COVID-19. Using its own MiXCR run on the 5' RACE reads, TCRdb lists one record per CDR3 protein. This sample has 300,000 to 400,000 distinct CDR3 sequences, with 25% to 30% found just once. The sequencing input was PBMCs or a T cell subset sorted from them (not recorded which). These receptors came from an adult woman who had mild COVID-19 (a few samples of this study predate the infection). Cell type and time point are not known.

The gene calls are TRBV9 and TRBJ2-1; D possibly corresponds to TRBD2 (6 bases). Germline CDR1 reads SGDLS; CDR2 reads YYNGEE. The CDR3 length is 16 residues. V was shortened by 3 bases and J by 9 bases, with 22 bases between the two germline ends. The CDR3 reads CASSAEGSLVSSEQFF. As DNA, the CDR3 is TGTGCCAGCAGCGCGGAGGGGTCTTTGGTTTCATCTGAGCAGTTCTTC.

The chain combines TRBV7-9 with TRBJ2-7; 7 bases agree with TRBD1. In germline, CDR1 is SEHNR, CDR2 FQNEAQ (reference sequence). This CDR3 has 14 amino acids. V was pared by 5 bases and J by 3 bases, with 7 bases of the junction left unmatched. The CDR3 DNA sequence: TGTGCCAGCAGCGTGACCGGGACAGACTACGAGCAGTACTTC. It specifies CASSVTGTDYEQYF.

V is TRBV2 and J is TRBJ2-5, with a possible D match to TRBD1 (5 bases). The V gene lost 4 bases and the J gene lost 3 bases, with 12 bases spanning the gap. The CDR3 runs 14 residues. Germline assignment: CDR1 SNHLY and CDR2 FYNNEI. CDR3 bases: TGTGCCAGCAGTGCCAGACAGATCAAAGAGACCCAGTACTTC. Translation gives CASSARQIKETQYF.

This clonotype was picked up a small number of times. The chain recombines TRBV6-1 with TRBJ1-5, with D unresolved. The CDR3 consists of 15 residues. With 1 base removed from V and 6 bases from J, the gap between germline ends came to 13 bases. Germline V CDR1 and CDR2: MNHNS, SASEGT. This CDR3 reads CASSEVRSWGQPQHF. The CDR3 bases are TGTGCCAGCAGTGAAGTACGATCGTGGGGTCAGCCCCAGCATTTT.

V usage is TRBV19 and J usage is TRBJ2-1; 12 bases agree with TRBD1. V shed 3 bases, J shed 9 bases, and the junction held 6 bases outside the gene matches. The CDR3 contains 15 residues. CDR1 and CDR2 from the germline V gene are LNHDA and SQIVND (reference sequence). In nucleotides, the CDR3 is TGTGCCAGTAGTATCCTAGGGACAGGGGGCCGTGAGCAGTTCTTC. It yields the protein CASSILGTGGREQFF.

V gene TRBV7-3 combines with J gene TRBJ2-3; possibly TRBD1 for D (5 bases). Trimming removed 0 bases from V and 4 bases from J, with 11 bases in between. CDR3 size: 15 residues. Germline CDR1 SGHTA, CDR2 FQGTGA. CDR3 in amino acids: CASSLTGVPADTQYF. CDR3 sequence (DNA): TGTGCCAGCAGCTTAACAGGGGTTCCTGCAGATACGCAGTATTTT.

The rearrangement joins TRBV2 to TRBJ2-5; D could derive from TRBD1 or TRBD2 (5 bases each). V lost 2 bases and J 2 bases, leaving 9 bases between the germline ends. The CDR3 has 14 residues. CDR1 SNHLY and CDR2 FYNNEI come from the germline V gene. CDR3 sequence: CASSELGTQETQYF. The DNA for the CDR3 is TGTGCCAGCAGTGAACTGGGGACGCAAGAGACCCAGTACTTC.

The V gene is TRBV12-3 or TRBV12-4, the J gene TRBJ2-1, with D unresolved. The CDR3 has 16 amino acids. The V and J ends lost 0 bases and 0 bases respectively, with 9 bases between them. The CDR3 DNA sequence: TGTGCCAGCAGTTTAGCGTTTAGCAACTCCTACAATGAGCAGTTCTTC. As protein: CASSLAFSNSYNEQFF.

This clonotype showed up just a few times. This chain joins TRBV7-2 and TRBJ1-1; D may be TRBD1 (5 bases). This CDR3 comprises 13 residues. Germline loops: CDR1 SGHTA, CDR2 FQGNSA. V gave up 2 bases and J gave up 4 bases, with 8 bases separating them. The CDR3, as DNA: TGTGCCAGCAGCTTATATGGGGGCACTGAAGCTTTCTTT. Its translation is CASSLYGGTEAFF.

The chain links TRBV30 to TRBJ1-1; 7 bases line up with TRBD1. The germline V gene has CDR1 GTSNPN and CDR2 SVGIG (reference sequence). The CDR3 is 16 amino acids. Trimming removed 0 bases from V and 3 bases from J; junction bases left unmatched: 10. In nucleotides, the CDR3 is TGTGCCTGGAGTGTACGAGCAGGGGGTCGGGACACTGAAGCTTTCTTT. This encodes CAWSVRAGGRDTEAFF.

The CDR3 spells CASSPTGGHGYEQYF. CDR3 nucleotide sequence: TGTGCCAGCAGCCCAACCGGAGGGCACGGCTACGAGCAGTACTTC. The chain joins TRBV4-2 to TRBJ2-7; weak D call: TRBD2 (6 bases). Germline V gene sequence: CDR1 LGHNA, CDR2 YNFKEQ. The CDR3 is 15 amino acids. V lost 4 bases, J lost 3 bases, and 16 bases lay in between.

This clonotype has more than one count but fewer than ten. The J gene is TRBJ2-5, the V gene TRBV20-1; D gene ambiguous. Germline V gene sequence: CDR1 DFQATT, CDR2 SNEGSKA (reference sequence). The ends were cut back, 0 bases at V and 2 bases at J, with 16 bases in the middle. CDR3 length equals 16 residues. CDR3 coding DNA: TGCAGTGCTAGAGATAAGACCCGGTTCGTTCAAGAGACCCAGTACTTC. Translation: CSARDKTRFVQETQYF.

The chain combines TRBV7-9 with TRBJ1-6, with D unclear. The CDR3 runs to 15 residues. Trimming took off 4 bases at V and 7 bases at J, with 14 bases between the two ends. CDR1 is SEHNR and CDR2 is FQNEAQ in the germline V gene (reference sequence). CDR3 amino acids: CASSYTETSNSPLHF. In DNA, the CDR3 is TGTGCCAGCAGCTATACTGAGACAAGCAATTCACCCCTCCACTTT.

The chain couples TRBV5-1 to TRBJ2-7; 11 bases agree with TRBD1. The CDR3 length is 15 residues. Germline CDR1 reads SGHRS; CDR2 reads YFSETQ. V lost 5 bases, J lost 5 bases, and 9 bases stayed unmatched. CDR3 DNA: TGCGCCAGCAGAGTTTCCGGGACAGGGGGAAACGAGCAGTACTTC. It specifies CASRVSGTGGNEQYF.

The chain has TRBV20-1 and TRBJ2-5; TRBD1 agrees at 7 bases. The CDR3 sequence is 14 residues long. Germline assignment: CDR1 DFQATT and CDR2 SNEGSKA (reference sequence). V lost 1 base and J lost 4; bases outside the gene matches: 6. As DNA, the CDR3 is TGCAGTGCTAGAGGACCCAGACAGGGAGAGACCCAGTACTTC. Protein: CSARGPRQGETQYF.

CDR3 sequence: CATSRDEGAGEQFF. In DNA form, the CDR3 reads TGTGCCACCAGCAGAGACGAGGGGGCTGGTGAGCAGTTCTTC. This chain joins TRBV15 and TRBJ2-1, with 7 bases lining up with TRBD1. CDR1 LNHNV and CDR2 YYDKDF come from the germline V gene (reference sequence). The CDR3 runs 14 residues. J was trimmed by 9 bases and V by 0 bases; bases with no gene match: 5.

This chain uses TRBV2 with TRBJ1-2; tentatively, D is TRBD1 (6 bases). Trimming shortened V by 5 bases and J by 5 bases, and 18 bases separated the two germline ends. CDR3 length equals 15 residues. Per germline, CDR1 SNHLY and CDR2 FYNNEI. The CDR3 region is CASSTRNRVAYGYTF. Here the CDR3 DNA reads TGTGCCAGCAGTACCAGGAACAGGGTTGCTTATGGCTACACCTTC.

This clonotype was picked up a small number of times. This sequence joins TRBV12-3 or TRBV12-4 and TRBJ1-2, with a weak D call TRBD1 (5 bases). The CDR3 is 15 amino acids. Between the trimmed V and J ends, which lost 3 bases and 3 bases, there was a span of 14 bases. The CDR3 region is CASSLTGTWDYGYTF. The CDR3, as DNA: TGTGCCAGCAGTTTGACCGGGACCTGGGACTATGGCTACACCTTC.

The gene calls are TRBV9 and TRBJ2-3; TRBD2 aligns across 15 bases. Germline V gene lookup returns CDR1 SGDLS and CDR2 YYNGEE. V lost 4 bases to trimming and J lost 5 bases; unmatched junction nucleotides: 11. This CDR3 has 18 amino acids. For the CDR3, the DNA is TGTGCCAGCAGCCCTGGACTAGCGGGGGGGCCGTATGAAGATACGCAGTATTTT. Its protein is CASSPGLAGGPYEDTQYF. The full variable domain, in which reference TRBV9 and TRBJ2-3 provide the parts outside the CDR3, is DSGVTQTPKHLITATGQRVTLRCSPRSGDLSVYWYQQSLDQGLQFLIQYYNGEERAKGNILERFSAQQFPDLHSELNLSSLELGDSALYFCASSPGLAGGPYEDTQYFGPGTRLTVL.

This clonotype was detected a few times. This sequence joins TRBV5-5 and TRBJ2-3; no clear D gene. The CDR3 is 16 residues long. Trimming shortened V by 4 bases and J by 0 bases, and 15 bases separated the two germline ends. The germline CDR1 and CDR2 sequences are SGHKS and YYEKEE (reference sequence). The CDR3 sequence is CASSHQIQTSTDTQYF. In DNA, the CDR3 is TGTGCCAGCAGCCACCAGATACAGACTAGCACAGATACGCAGTATTTT.

CDR3: CASSRTGGGLEETQYF. CDR3 in DNA: TGTGCCAGCTCACGAACAGGGGGCGGCCTTGAAGAGACCCAGTACTTC. The rearrangement uses TRBV18 and TRBJ2-5, with 9 bases lining up with TRBD1. CDR1 is KGHSH and CDR2 is LQKENI in the germline V gene. The CDR3 contains 16 residues. The ends lost 4 bases at V and 3 bases at J; junction bases unmatched: 9.